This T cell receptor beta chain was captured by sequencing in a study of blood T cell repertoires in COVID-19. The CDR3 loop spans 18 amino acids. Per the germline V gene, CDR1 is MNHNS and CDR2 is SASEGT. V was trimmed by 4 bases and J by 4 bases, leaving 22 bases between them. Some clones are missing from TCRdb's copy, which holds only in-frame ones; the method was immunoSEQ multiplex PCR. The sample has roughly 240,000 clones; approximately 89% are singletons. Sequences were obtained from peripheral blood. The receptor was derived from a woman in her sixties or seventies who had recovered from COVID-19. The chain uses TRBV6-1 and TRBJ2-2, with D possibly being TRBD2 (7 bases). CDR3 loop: CASSVFFGGGASTGELFF. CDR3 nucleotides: TGTGCCAGCAGTGTATTTTTCGGTGGGGGGGCAAGCACCGGGGAGCTGTTTTTT.